This T cell receptor (beta chain) originates from a study of blood T cells in healthy people across ages. Findings and limits, study-wide: Significant beta diversity loss was already apparent by age approximately 36, declining roughly linearly.

A sample-barcoded 5' primer and a J-beta primer mix were used in a second PCR of about 7 to 12 cycles. TCRdb called the 5' RACE reads again in MiXCR, with one record for every CDR3 protein. The data contain some 1 million distinct CDR3 sequences, more than 35% of them singletons. Roughly 10 milliliters was the volume of peripheral blood drawn from each donor. Per the germline V gene, CDR1 is DFQATT and CDR2 is SNEGSKA (reference sequence). Germline trimming cut 6 bases from V and 0 bases from J; bases unmatched to any gene: 8. CDR3 length equals 18 residues. Points on this clonotype: Its antigen is not identified.

V is TRBV20-1 and J is TRBJ2-4; 16 nucleotides match TRBD2. Sequencing input: blood. This clonotype was obtained from a woman in her sixties in good health. For the CDR3, the DNA is TGCAGTGCGACCACCGGGACTAGCGGGAGGGTAGCCAAAAACATTCAGTACTTC. Amino acid sequence: CSATTGTSGRVAKNIQYF.